The 26 T cell receptor beta chains below were found in one sample sequenced in a study of PD-1 blockade in classical Hodgkin lymphoma. The data were produced by immunoSEQ multiplex PCR, yet TCRdb's version contains in-frame clones alone and is incomplete. The sample holds fewer than 70,000 clones, approximately 90% seen once. Each of the patients experienced relapse following autologous stem cell transplantation, and their brentuximab vedotin exposure differed. The sequencing used peripheral blood mononuclear cells (PBMCs), collected before the second cycle of nivolumab. Receptors were obtained from a human donor with classical Hodgkin lymphoma.

V gene TRBV27 combines with J gene TRBJ1-2; no reliable D call. The V and J ends lost 5 bases and 6 bases respectively, with 13 bases between them. This CDR3 contains 13 residues. Germline CDR1 and CDR2: MNHEY and SMNVEV (reference sequence). CDR3 DNA: TGTGCCAGCAGTCCGACACGAAGCAATGGCTACACCTTC. Its protein product is CASSPTRSNGYTF.

The chain joins TRBV28 to TRBJ2-2; the D gene is possibly TRBD1 (5 bases). Trimming removed 11 bases at V and 6 bases at J, with 19 bases between. Germline V lookup: CDR1 MDHEN, CDR2 SYDVKM. The CDR3 length is 14 residues. The chain's CDR3 is CACSPGKVAGELFF. CDR3 DNA sequence: TGTGCCTGCTCTCCAGGGAAGGTAGCCGGGGAGCTGTTTTTT.

Here the CDR3 DNA reads TGTGCCAGCAGTGTATCAAGGGGGAACACTGAAGCTTTCTTT. Its protein product is CASSVSRGNTEAFF. The V call is TRBV6-1, the J call TRBJ1-1, with D maybe TRBD1 (5 bases). V was cut by 4 bases and J by 1 base, with 10 bases left in between. Per the germline V gene, CDR1 is MNHNS and CDR2 is SASEGT. The CDR3 consists of 14 residues.

V is TRBV4-1 and J is TRBJ2-3; no firm D call. V was cut by 1 base and J by 3 bases, with 8 bases left in between. This CDR3 is 14 amino acids long. CDR1 and CDR2 from the germline V gene are MGHRA and YSYEKL. CDR3 residues: CASSQGPRTDTQYF. CDR3 in DNA: TGCGCCAGCAGCCAAGGTCCTAGGACAGATACGCAGTATTTT.

The chain couples TRBV5-1 to TRBJ1-5; D remains ambiguous. CDR1 is SGHRS and CDR2 is YFSETQ in the germline V gene. The germline V and J ends were trimmed by 0 bases and 5 bases, with 6 bases remaining between them. The CDR3 length is 13 residues. The CDR3 sequence is CASSLVSDQPQHF. CDR3 DNA: TGCGCCAGCAGCTTGGTGTCCGATCAGCCCCAGCATTTT.

The rearrangement joins TRBV10-1 to TRBJ2-3; weak D call: TRBD2 (5 bases). CDR1 is WNHNN, CDR2 SYGVQD, per germline (reference sequence). The V gene lost 2 bases and the J gene lost 6 bases, with 9 bases spanning the gap. CDR3 length: 13 amino acids. The CDR3 loop reads CASSEPQRDTQYF. CDR3 nucleotide sequence: TGCGCCAGCAGTGAGCCCCAGCGGGATACGCAGTATTTT.

Only a few counts were recorded for this clone. J is TRBJ2-2 and V is TRBV9; D not resolved. The CDR3 consists of 15 residues. Germline loops: CDR1 SGDLS, CDR2 YYNGEE. V was trimmed by 0 bases and J by 6 bases, leaving 12 bases between them. CDR3 coding DNA: TGTGCCAGCAGCGTAGGGACCCCCAGTGCCGGGGAGCTGTTTTTT. Protein product: CASSVGTPSAGELFF. The full variable domain, with the rest looked up from reference TRBV9 and TRBJ2-2, is DSGVTQTPKHLITATGQRVTLRCSPRSGDLSVYWYQQSLDQGLQFLIQYYNGEERAKGNILERFSAQQFPDLHSELNLSSLELGDSALYFCASSVGTPSAGELFFGEGSRLTVL.

The chain carries TRBV11-2 and TRBJ1-3; D not certain. Germline V lookup: CDR1 SGHAT, CDR2 FQNNGV. Trimming left V 1 base short and J 7 bases short, with 2 bases between. The length of the CDR3 is 11 residues. CDR3 sequence reads: CASSLGNTIYF. CDR3 bases: TGTGCCAGCAGCTTAGGGAACACCATATATTTT.

The chain uses TRBV5-1 and TRBJ1-1, with D unclear. CDR3 size: 15 residues. Per germline, CDR1 SGHRS and CDR2 YFSETQ. Trimming stripped 1 base from V and 1 base from J, with 11 bases between. CDR3 sequence (DNA): TGCGCCAGCAGCTTGTTAGGGATTGGGAACACTGAAGCTTTCTTT. Translation gives CASSLLGIGNTEAFF.

The chain combines TRBV30 with TRBJ1-4; D not resolved. Germline V CDR1 and CDR2: GTSNPN, SVGIG (reference sequence). The CDR3 consists of 13 residues. Trimming pared 0 bases from V and 7 bases from J, leaving 9 bases between. The CDR3 here is CAWSVLVGEKLFF. DNA for the CDR3: TGTGCCTGGAGTGTACTAGTGGGTGAAAAACTGTTTTTT.

This chain joins TRBV12-5 and TRBJ2-6; D not resolved. The CDR3 runs 13 residues. CDR1 is LGHNT, CDR2 FRNRAP, per germline. V gave up 6 bases and J gave up 0 bases, with 3 bases separating them. CDR3 coding DNA: TGTGCTAGTGGGCCCTCTGGGGCCAACGTCCTGACTTTC. It yields the protein CASGPSGANVLTF.

The CDR3: CASSVVQGGAEQYF. In DNA, the CDR3 is TGTGCCAGCAGTGTGGTCCAGGGGGGGGCCGAGCAGTACTTC. J is TRBJ2-7 and V is TRBV25-1, with D possibly being TRBD1 or TRBD2 (7 bases each). From germline, CDR1 is MGHDK and CDR2 SYGVNS. This CDR3 comprises 14 residues. V was pared by 4 bases and J by 6 bases, with 16 bases between.

This sequence joins TRBV27 and TRBJ2-2; D unresolved. Germline values: CDR1 MNHEY, CDR2 SMNVEV (reference sequence). Trimming stripped 2 bases from V and 5 bases from J, with 6 bases between. CDR3 length equals 13 residues. CDR3 coding DNA: TGTGCCAGCAGTTTACTATGGACCGGGGAGCTGTTTTTT. It is translated as CASSLLWTGELFF.

The rearrangement uses TRBV11-1 and TRBJ1-2, with a tentative D call TRBD1 (5 bases). Germline CDR1 reads SGHAT; CDR2 reads FQDESV (reference sequence). This CDR3 is 17 amino acids long. V lost 4 bases, J lost 2 bases, and 20 bases lay in between. DNA of the CDR3: TGTGCCAGCAGCTCCCATCTTAGCCGGGACCAGAACTATGGCTACACCTTC. Amino acids: CASSSHLSRDQNYGYTF.

V is TRBV10-1 and J is TRBJ2-2; D possibly corresponds to TRBD1 (7 bases). CDR3 length equals 14 residues. Trimming stripped 3 bases from V and 6 bases from J, with 11 bases between. CDR1 is WNHNN and CDR2 is SYGVQD in the germline V gene (reference sequence). The CDR3 sequence is CASSEGRGAGELFF. In DNA, the CDR3 is TGCGCCAGCAGTGAAGGCAGGGGGGCCGGGGAGCTGTTTTTT.

This clone occurred a few times. V usage is TRBV7-9 and J usage is TRBJ1-5, with D tentatively TRBD1 (5 bases). The germline gives CDR1 SEHNR, CDR2 FQNEAQ (reference sequence). V lost 0 bases to trimming and J lost 6 bases, with 9 bases between them. CDR3 length: 14 residues. CDR3 sequence (DNA): TGTGCCAGCAGCTTAGCAGGGGTGGTTCAGCCCCAGCATTTT. This sequence encodes CASSLAGVVQPQHF.

The chain couples TRBV19 to TRBJ2-7; TRBD1 is a possible D gene (5 bases). Trimming removed 9 bases at V and 0 bases at J, with 12 bases between. Per the germline V gene, CDR1 is LNHDA and CDR2 is SQIVND (reference sequence). This CDR3 is 13 amino acids long. In nucleotides, the CDR3 is TGTGCCAGCCAAAAGGGGAACTCCTACGAGCAGTACTTC. Its translation is CASQKGNSYEQYF.

The CDR3 spells CSVHGPSTNEKLFF. The CDR3 bases are TGCAGCGTTCACGGGCCCTCAACTAATGAAAAACTGTTTTTT. The chain links TRBV29-1 to TRBJ1-4; unclear D gene. Germline loops: CDR1 SQVTM, CDR2 ANQGSEA. Trimming took off 5 bases at V and 0 bases at J, with 10 bases between the two ends. CDR3 length equals 14 residues.

The chain is built from TRBV27 and TRBJ1-2; D is uncertain. V lost 6 bases and J 5 bases, leaving 16 bases between the germline ends. The CDR3 runs 14 residues. Germline V gene lookup returns CDR1 MNHEY and CDR2 SMNVEV (reference sequence). CDR3: CASSQDAQSYGYTF. As DNA, the CDR3 is TGTGCCAGCAGCCAAGATGCACAGTCTTATGGCTACACCTTC.

DNA of the CDR3: TGCGCCAGCAGCTCCCCCCCCGGCCGGGAGCTGTTTTTT. Amino acid sequence: CASSSPPGRELFF. The chain carries TRBV5-1 and TRBJ2-2, with D uncertain. V lost 3 bases to trimming and J lost 9 bases, with 12 bases between them. The CDR3 has 13 residues. Germline CDR1 SGHRS, CDR2 YFSETQ.

The rearrangement joins TRBV5-6 to TRBJ1-4; D is undetermined. Per the germline V gene, CDR1 is SGHDT and CDR2 is YYEEEE. V was shortened by 2 bases and J by 4 bases, with 12 bases between the two germline ends. The length of the CDR3 is 15 residues. The CDR3: CASSLTTALNEKLFF. CDR3 coding DNA: TGTGCCAGCAGCTTAACAACCGCCCTTAATGAAAAACTGTTTTTT.

The chain employs TRBV5-1 and TRBJ2-3; D may match TRBD1 or TRBD2 (6 bases each). The CDR3 totals 14 residues. Germline loops: CDR1 SGHRS, CDR2 YFSETQ. With 3 bases removed from V and 2 bases from J, the gap between germline ends came to 10 bases. The CDR3 loop is CASSSGASTDTQYF. The CDR3 DNA follows: TGCGCCAGCAGCTCGGGGGCTTCCACAGATACGCAGTATTTT.

V and J are TRBV7-9 and TRBJ1-1; D remains unclear. The germline CDR1 and CDR2 sequences are SEHNR and FQNEAQ (reference sequence). The CDR3 sequence is 12 residues long. V lost 5 bases and J 5 bases, leaving 9 bases between the germline ends. The DNA for the CDR3 is TGTGCCAGCAGCCCTGGGAGGACTGAAGCTTTCTTT. Its protein is CASSPGRTEAFF. The entire variable domain, with the rest obtained from reference TRBV7-9 and TRBJ1-1, is as follows: DTGVSQNPRHKITKRGQNVTFRCDPISEHNRLYWYRQTLGQGPEFLTYFQNEAQLEKSRLLSDRFSAERPKGSFSTLEIQRTEQGDSAMYLCASSPGRTEAFFGQGTRLTVV.

The chain couples TRBV7-9 to TRBJ2-1; possibly TRBD2 for D (6 bases). This CDR3 comprises 12 residues. Trimming removed 8 bases at V and 6 bases at J, with 11 bases between. Germline V gene lookup returns CDR1 SEHNR and CDR2 FQNEAQ (reference sequence). The CDR3 coding sequence is TGTGCCAGCCAGGGACTCCCCAATGAGCAGTTCTTC. Encoded protein: CASQGLPNEQFF.

V usage is TRBV7-8 and J usage is TRBJ2-5, with 7 bases fitting TRBD2. V gave up 7 bases and J gave up 7 bases; unmatched junction bases: 6. Per germline, CDR1 SGHVS and CDR2 FQNEAQ. The CDR3 covers 12 residues. The CDR3 nucleotides read TGTGCCAGCACCCTTGGGGGGGGGACCCAGTACTTC. Translating it yields CASTLGGGTQYF.

This clone has only a few counts. The chain couples TRBV2 to TRBJ1-1, with TRBD1 matching over 8 bases. This CDR3 comprises 12 residues. Germline V lookup: CDR1 SNHLY, CDR2 FYNNEI. Losses at the gene ends were 7 bases for V and 8 bases for J; bases not matched to a gene: 6. CDR3 amino acids: CASTIDRGEAFF. The CDR3 bases are TGTGCCAGCACCATCGACAGGGGAGAAGCTTTCTTT. Using reference TRBV2 and TRBJ1-1 for the parts outside the CDR3, the full variable domain is EPEVTQTPSHQVTQMGQEVILRCVPISNHLYFYWYRQILGQKVEFLVSFYNNEISEKSEIFDDQFSVERPDGSNFTLKIRSTKLEDSAMYFCASTIDRGEAFFGQGTRLTVV.